The rows below give T cell receptor beta chains drawn from one sample of a study of T cell repertoires in cytomegalovirus infection. In TCRdb, the reads were re-called with MiXCR into one record per CDR3 protein. The data hold some 77,000 distinct CDR3 sequences, with more than 3% observed a single time. The sequencing input was PBMCs. These receptors came from a human donor in good health (CMV status not recorded). Some clones in this sample may be carry-over from other donors' samples. CDR3s leave out the opening cysteine and the closing phenylalanine or tryptophan. Fields, in order: CDR3 length, V gene, CDR3 protein.

12 | TRBV7-9 | ASSLAEGGEKLF
15 | TRBV6-2/TRBV6-3 | ASSYNLFPSIQETQY
13 | TRBV14 | ASSQDRAGHYGYT
12 | TRBV11-2 | ASSLGTGTETQY
12 | TRBV7-2 | ASSRPDLGQPQH
11 | TRBV7-3 | ASSIGQSTEAF
11 | TRBV7-2 | ASSSRQGTVQY
13 | TRBV7-2 | ASSLESGSYDTQY
12 | TRBV7-2 | ASSPQGATDTQY
14 | TRBV6-1 | ASSTPGLAGFNEQY
13 | TRBV7-9 | ASIQGAGGSYEQY
12 | TRBV12-3/TRBV12-4 | ASSLSGVLEKLF
14 | TRBV7-8 | ASSLSTTGLAYGYT